This entry features one T cell receptor beta chain sequence. The sample comes from a study of cytomegalovirus exposure and HLA in healthy donors. Vbeta (60) and Jbeta (13) primers were used in the PCR. Assay used: immunoSEQ multiplex PCR; TCRdb lists only in-frame clones, some missing. Of 250,000 to 300,000 clones in the sample, approximately 84% were seen once. This CDR3 has 14 amino acids. The trim removed 2 bases at V and 6 bases at J, leaving 6 bases unmatched. The germline V gene encodes CDR1 SEHNR and CDR2 FQNEAQ (reference sequence). The chain couples TRBV7-9 to TRBJ2-7, with 8 nucleotides matching TRBD1. Input material: PBMCs. This clonotype was obtained from a woman in her forties in good health and CMV-seropositive. CDR3: CASSLRSGGSEQYF. CDR3 DNA sequence: TGTGCCAGCAGCTTAAGGTCAGGGGGCTCCGAGCAGTACTTC.